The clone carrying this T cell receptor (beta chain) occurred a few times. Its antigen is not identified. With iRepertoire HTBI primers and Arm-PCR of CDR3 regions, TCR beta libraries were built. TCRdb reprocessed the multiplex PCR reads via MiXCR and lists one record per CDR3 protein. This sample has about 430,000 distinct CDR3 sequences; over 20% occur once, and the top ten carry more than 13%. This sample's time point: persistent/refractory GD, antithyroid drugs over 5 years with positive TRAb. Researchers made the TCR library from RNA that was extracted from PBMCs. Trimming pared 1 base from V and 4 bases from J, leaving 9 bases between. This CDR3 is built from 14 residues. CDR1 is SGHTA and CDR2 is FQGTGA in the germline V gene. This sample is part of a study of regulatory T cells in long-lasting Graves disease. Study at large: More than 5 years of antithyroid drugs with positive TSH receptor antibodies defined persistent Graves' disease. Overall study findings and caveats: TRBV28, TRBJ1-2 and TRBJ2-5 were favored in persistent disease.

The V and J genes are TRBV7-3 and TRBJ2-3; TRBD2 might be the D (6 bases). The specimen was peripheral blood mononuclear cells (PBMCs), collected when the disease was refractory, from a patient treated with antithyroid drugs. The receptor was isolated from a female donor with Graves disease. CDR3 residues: CASSLRGVADTQYF. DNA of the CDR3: TGTGCCAGCAGCTTAAGGGGGGTCGCAGATACGCAGTATTTT. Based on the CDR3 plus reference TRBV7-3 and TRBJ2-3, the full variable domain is GAGVSQTPSNKVTEKGKYVELRCDPISGHTALYWYRQSLGQGPEFLIYFQGTGAADDSGLPNDRFFAVRPEGSVSTLKIQRTERGDSAVYLCASSLRGVADTQYFGPGTRLTVL.